This T cell receptor (beta chain) was retrieved from a study of beta chain features in type 1 diabetes. About the research overall: Summed over all samples, the examined sorted cells came to 107,917,701. Study-level findings and limits: Patients with Type 1 diabetes showed moderately but significantly shorter TCRB CDR3s in all four CD4+ subsets. Naive, central memory and Treg TCRB repertoires seemed to resemble each other more closely in patients than they did in healthy donors.

On this clone itself: What it binds is unknown.

V dropped 2 bases and J dropped 0 bases, with 8 bases sitting between them. The CDR3 contains 14 residues. CDR1 is MNHNS and CDR2 is SASEGT in the germline V gene. The authors reverse transcribed all of the isolated RNA, so sequencing captured expressed TCRB transcripts. Clones were sequenced by immunoSEQ multiplex PCR, and TCRdb holds only the in-frame ones, with some missing. The top ten hold 0.13% of the sample, which has some 48,000 clones, 35% to 55% seen once. This sequence was found in a young man with type 1 diabetes. Material: stem cell memory CD4+ T cells from blood. J is TRBJ2-7 and V is TRBV6-1; no definite D call. CDR3 sequence: CASSELGHSYEQYF. The CDR3 bases are TGTGCCAGCAGTGAATTGGGCCACTCCTACGAGCAGTACTTC.